The T cell receptor (beta chain) under discussion was sequenced for a study of cytomegalovirus exposure and HLA in healthy donors. The V gene end was trimmed by 1 base and the J gene end by 5 bases; junction bases not matched to a gene: 6. Germline CDR1 is MGHRA and CDR2 is YSYEKL. CDR3 length: 15 amino acids. 13 Jbeta primers and 60 Vbeta primers were used for the PCR. Measured with immunoSEQ multiplex PCR; TCRdb has only the in-frame clones, and not every one. The sample shows 200,000 or so clones, 80% to 90% of them seen only once. The receptor's source is a man younger than 40 in good health and CMV-seronegative. Sequencing used PBMCs. The genes are TRBV4-1 and TRBJ2-5; TRBD2 aligns across 8 bases. This CDR3 is CASSQVPGGPETQYF. The DNA of the CDR3 is TGCGCCAGCAGCCAAGTTCCGGGGGGGCCGGAGACCCAGTACTTC.